This TCR beta chain was sequenced for a study of low-dose radiotherapy and immunotherapy resistance in tumors. Study as a whole: Once cycle 1 day 1 began, patients took oral aspirin 300 mg daily for four cycles.

Germline V lookup: CDR1 KGHDR, CDR2 SFDVKD. There are 17 residues in the CDR3. V gave up 4 bases and J gave up 3 bases; unmatched junction bases: 9. Covering alpha and beta chains, TRAV- and TRBV-specific primers were used for the first-strand cDNA. It was with a constant-region primer and a V-primer adapter that TCRs were amplified over approximately 18 PCR cycles. TCRdb redid the calling of the reads with MiXCR, one entry per CDR3 protein. The repertoire holds 40,000 or so distinct CDR3 sequences, more than 20% seen once, with 8% to 9.5% in the top ten. Described time point: after trial treatment. The treatment: LDRT plus nivolumab, ipilimumab, low-dose cyclophosphamide and aspirin (RACIN trial). In this sample, this clonotype turned up many times.

This TCR was recovered from a female donor with ovarian cancer. The sequencing here drew on PBMCs, taken after low-dose radiotherapy plus immunotherapy. The chain couples TRBV24-1 to TRBJ2-3; 10 nucleotides agree with TRBD1. CDR3 DNA sequence: TGTGCCACCAGTGAAACCACCGGGACAGGGGTAACAGATACGCAGTATTTT. Translating gives CATSETTGTGVTDTQYF.